The clone carrying this T cell receptor beta chain was picked up a small number of times. Its specificity is unknown. The data were taken from a study of chemoradiotherapy in HPV16-positive cancers. In the study overall: Functional T-cell assays on a couple of HPV16-positive patients' cells defined candidate HPV-specific clones and common TCR motifs. Broader study findings: HPV-responsive T-cell expansion during chemoradiotherapy was linked to improved recurrence-free survival in HPV16-positive patients. During treatment, candidate HPV-specific clones and E7-related motifs expanded in tumor.

Samples were taken several times over chemoradiotherapy. The CDR3 has 13 amino acids. Germline CDR1 and CDR2: LNHDA and SQIVND (reference sequence). The V gene lost 5 bases and the J gene lost 2 bases, with 10 bases spanning the gap. Sequenced by immunoSEQ multiplex PCR; TCRdb stores in-frame clones only, minus some. In the table there are about 68,000 clones, 88% of which are singletons. The sample was blood, taken from a patient who underwent chemoradiotherapy. This receptor was taken from a human donor with HPV-associated anogenital cancer. V gene TRBV19 combines with J gene TRBJ2-7; possibly TRBD1 for D (6 bases). Here the CDR3 reads CASSLGTPYEQYF. CDR3 coding DNA: TGTGCCAGTAGTTTAGGGACACCCTACGAGCAGTACTTC. The variable domain in full, completed from reference TRBV19 and TRBJ2-7, reads DGGITQSPKYLFRKEGQNVTLSCEQNLNHDAMYWYRQDPGQGLRLIYYSQIVNDFQKGDIAEGYSVSREKKESFPLTVTSAQKNPTAFYLCASSLGTPYEQYFGPGTRLTVT.